One T cell receptor (beta chain) is described in this entry. This sample stems from a study of blood T cell repertoires in COVID-19. Study summary: Specimens from acute and convalescent COVID-19 originated in the United States, Italy and Spain. Sources were T cells, B-cell-depleted T cells, or PBMCs; the material itself was cDNA or gDNA.

Per the study methods: Estimates of nucleated cell counts were drawn from the amplification of reference gene primers. Method: immunoSEQ multiplex PCR; TCRdb's copy keeps in-frame clones and lacks some. Clone size and the V and J calls come from that table; the DNA yielded D and trimming. The data contain about 220,000 clones, roughly 80% of them singletons. CDR1 and CDR2 from the germline V gene are MDHEN and SYDVKM. Between the trimmed V and J ends, which lost 6 bases and 4 bases, there was a span of 10 bases. The CDR3 has 12 residues. This clonotype was sampled from a human donor in a cohort sampled during active COVID-19. V is TRBV28 and J is TRBJ2-7; D is unresolved. The sample comprised peripheral blood. CDR3 region: CASSREVYEQYF. The CDR3 nucleotides are TGTGCCAGCAGCCGCGAGGTTTACGAGCAGTACTTC.